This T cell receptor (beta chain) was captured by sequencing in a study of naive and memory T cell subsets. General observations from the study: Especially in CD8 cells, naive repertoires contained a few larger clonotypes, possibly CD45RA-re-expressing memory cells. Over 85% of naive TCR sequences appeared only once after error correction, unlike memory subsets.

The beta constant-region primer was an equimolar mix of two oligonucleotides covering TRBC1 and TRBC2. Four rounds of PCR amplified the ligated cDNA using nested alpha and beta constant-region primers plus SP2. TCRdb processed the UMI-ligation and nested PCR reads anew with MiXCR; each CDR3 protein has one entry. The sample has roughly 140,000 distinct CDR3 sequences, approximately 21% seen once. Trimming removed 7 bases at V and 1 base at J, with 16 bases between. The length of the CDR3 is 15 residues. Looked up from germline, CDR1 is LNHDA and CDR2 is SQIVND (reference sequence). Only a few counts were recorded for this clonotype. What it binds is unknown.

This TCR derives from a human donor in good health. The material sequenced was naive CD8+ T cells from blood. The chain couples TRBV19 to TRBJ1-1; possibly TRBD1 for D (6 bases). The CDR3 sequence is CASIPSGTSNTEAFF. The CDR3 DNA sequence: TGTGCCAGTATTCCTTCCGGGACATCGAACACTGAAGCTTTCTTT.